This T cell receptor beta chain was found in a study of blood T cells in healthy people across ages. Study-level findings and limits: Across the age range, TCR beta diversity per million T cells fell in a roughly linear way.

Isolation yielded PBMCs, at least 6 million per sample, in every case. Using a J-beta primer mix together with a sample-barcoded 5' primer, a second PCR was run for about 7 to 12 cycles. CDR3-containing paired-end reads numbering at least 2.5 million came from each sample. TCRdb used MiXCR to reprocess the 5' RACE reads, holding one entry per CDR3 protein. The sample lists hundreds of thousands of distinct CDR3 sequences; over 25% were seen once. J was trimmed by 7 bases and V by 5 bases; bases with no gene match: 4. In germline, CDR1 is LGHDT, CDR2 YNNKEL (reference sequence). The CDR3 runs to 13 residues. In its sample, this clonotype was seen a few times. The antigen is unknown. The same sample was also used in a study of T cells of mothers and their children. That paper adds: Normalized overlap was always slightly, never significantly, higher in related than unrelated mother-child pairs.

The clonotype originates from a boy aged 2-9 years in good health. The V call is TRBV3-1, the J call TRBJ1-4; 7 positions agree with TRBD1. The sample comprised blood. The CDR3: CASSSYRGEKLFF. For the CDR3, the DNA is TGTGCCAGCAGCTCATACAGGGGTGAAAAACTGTTTTTT. The complete variable domain, with remaining parts taken from reference TRBV3-1 and TRBJ1-4, reads DTAVSQTPKYLVTQMGNDKSIKCEQNLGHDTMYWYKQDSKKFLKIMFSYNNKELIINETVPNRFSPKSPDKAHLNLHINSLELGDSAVYFCASSSYRGEKLFFGSGTQLSVL.